The clone carrying this TCR beta chain was counted once. Its specificity is not known. The entry originates in a study of T cell repertoires in cytomegalovirus infection. About the study: Public TCR beta signature analysis indicated the presence of both CMV infection and matching HLA type.

Whole-study findings and limits: Clonotypes of TCR beta that were HLA-C-restricted and CMV-specific dominated the ex vivo response. Identification of carriers of CMV plus the relevant HLA was achieved through cumulative public TCR beta family frequency.

The CDR3 is made up of 15 amino acids. Per germline, CDR1 SGHRS and CDR2 YFSETQ. Trimming shortened V by 5 bases and J by 0 bases, and 12 bases separated the two germline ends. TCRdb recomputed calls from the reads with MiXCR, one row per CDR3 protein. The table includes about 570,000 distinct CDR3 sequences, just under 40% detected once. The sequencing here drew on cultured PBMCs, taken from culture after CMV antigen stimulation. The clonotype originates from a human donor in good health (CMV status not recorded). Some clones in this sample may be carry-over from other donors' samples. The rearrangement uses TRBV5-1 and TRBJ2-1; the D is unclear. CDR3 bases: TGCGCCAGCAGTGGGGTCCTAAGCTCCTACAATGAGCAGTTCTTC. Translation gives CASSGVLSSYNEQFF.